The T cell receptor (beta chain) described here comes from a study of cytomegalovirus exposure and HLA in healthy donors. Regarding the study as a whole: Relative to the approximately 660-donor mean, N-insertions were reportedly fewer in an Asian-associated ancestry cluster in a later analysis.

This PCR relied on a set of 60 Vbeta primers and 13 Jbeta primers. TCRdb keeps only in-frame clones here, not all; method: immunoSEQ multiplex PCR. The data show roughly 130,000 clones, around three quarters seen once. CDR3 length: 16 residues. Germline CDR1 reads LNHNV; CDR2 reads YYDKDF (reference sequence). J lost 2 bases, V lost 1 base, and 2 bases had no gene match. As for this clone: As yet, its antigen is unknown.

The specimen sequenced was PBMCs. The chain joins TRBV15 to TRBJ1-3; 10 positions match TRBD1. This TCR derives from a man between 35 and 55 years old in good health and CMV-seronegative. The CDR3 bases are TGTGCCACCAGCAGAGCCGGGACAGGGGCTGGAAACACCATATATTTT. It encodes CATSRAGTGAGNTIYF.